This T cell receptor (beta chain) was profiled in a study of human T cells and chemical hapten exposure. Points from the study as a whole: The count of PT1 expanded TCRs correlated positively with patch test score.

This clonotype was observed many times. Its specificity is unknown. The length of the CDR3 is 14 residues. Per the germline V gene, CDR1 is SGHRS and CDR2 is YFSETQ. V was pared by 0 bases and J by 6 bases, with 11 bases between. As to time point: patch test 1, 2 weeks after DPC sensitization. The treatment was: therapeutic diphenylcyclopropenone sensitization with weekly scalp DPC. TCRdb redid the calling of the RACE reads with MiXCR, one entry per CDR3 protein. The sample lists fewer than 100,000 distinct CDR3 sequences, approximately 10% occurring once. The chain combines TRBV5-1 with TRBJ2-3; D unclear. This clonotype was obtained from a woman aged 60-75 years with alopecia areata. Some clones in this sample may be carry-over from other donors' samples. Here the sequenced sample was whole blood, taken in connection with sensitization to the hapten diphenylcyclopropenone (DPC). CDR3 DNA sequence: TGCGCCAGCAGCTTGGGTCCTGGCAGTGATACGCAGTATTTT. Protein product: CASSLGPGSDTQYF.